The 2 T cell receptor beta chains reported below all come from one sample, sequenced in a study of blood T cells in healthy people across ages. A J-beta primer mix and a sample-barcoded 5' primer were used in a second PCR of about 7 to 12 cycles. Each CDR3 protein gets one entry after TCRdb re-called the 5' RACE reads with MiXCR. The sample has around 1,600,000 distinct CDR3 sequences, 35% to 45% seen once; the top ten hold about 4.1%. Sample: blood. The receptors derive from a woman between 18 and 29 years old in good health.

This clonotype turned up a few times. V gene TRBV29-1 combines with J gene TRBJ1-2; TRBD1 matches at 7 bases. CDR1 SQVTM and CDR2 ANQGSEA come from the germline V gene. The CDR3 spans 15 residues. After removal of 2 bases from V and 1 base from J, the junction contained 7 bases not matched to a gene. CDR3 loop: CSVELRDSGNYGYTF. The CDR3 DNA reads TGCAGCGTTGAACTCAGGGACAGTGGTAACTATGGCTACACCTTC.

The rearrangement joins TRBV30 to TRBJ2-6; possibly TRBD2 for D (6 bases). The CDR3 loop spans 15 amino acids. V lost 2 bases and J 0 bases, leaving 8 bases between the germline ends. The V gene's germline CDR1 is GTSNPN and CDR2 SVGIG (reference sequence). The CDR3 nucleotides are TGTGCCTGGAGTCGGGGGATCTCTGGGGCCAACGTCCTGACTTTC. Residues: CAWSRGISGANVLTF. Combining the CDR3 with reference TRBV30 and TRBJ2-6 gives the whole variable domain SQTIHQWPATLVQPVGSPLSLECTVEGTSNPNLYWYRQAAGRGLQLLFYSVGIGQISSEVPQNLSASRPQDRQFILSSKKLLLSDSGFYLCAWSRGISGANVLTFGAGSRLTVL.